Below, one TCR beta chain is given with its context. Antigen: not known. The sample comes from a study of PD-1 blockade in classical Hodgkin lymphoma. General study results and limits: Patients newly diagnosed and complete responders had comparable baseline diversity. CD4+ TCR diversity, unlike CD8+, climbed significantly by C4D1.

Every patient was affected by relapse after autologous stem cell transplantation, while exposure to brentuximab vedotin was not uniform. Best response was recorded as complete response, partial response or progressive disease. The CDR3 length is 14 residues. Germline CDR1 reads SEHNR; CDR2 reads FQNEAQ (reference sequence). Trimming stripped 1 base from V and 6 bases from J, with 12 bases between. The assay was immunoSEQ multiplex PCR, and TCRdb's table has in-frame clones only and misses some. The sample yields 90,000 to 100,000 clones, more than 90% seen once. The sequence was collected from a human donor with classical Hodgkin lymphoma. The rearrangement uses TRBV7-9 and TRBJ1-1; possible D gene TRBD1, 5 bases. The sequenced sample was peripheral blood mononuclear cells (PBMCs), obtained at baseline. The CDR3 is CASSLEPPGAEAFF. The CDR3 region has the DNA TGTGCCAGCAGCTTAGAACCTCCGGGGGCTGAAGCTTTCTTT.